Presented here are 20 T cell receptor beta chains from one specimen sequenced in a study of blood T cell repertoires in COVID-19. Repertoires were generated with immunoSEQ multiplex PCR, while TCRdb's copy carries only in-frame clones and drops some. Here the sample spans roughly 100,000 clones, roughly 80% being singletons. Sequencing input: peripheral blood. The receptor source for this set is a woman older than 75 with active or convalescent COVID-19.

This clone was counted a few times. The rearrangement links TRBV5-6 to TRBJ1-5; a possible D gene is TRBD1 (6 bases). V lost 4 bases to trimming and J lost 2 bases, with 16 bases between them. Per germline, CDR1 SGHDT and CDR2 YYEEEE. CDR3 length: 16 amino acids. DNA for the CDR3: TGTGCCAGCAGCCGTGCGGGAGGGGGAGGCAATCAGCCCCAGCATTTT. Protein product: CASSRAGGGGNQPQHF.

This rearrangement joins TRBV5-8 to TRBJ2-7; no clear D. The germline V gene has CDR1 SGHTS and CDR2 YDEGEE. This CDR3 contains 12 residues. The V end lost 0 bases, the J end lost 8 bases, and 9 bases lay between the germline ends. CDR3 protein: CASSLDRVKQYF. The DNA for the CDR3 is TGTGCCAGCAGCTTGGACAGAGTGAAGCAGTACTTC.

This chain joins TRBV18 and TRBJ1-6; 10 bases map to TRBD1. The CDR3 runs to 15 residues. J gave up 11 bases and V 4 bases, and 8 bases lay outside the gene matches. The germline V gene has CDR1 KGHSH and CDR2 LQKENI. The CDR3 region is CASSRGTGELAPLHF. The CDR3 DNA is TGTGCCAGCTCACGAGGGACAGGGGAACTGGCACCCCTCCACTTT.

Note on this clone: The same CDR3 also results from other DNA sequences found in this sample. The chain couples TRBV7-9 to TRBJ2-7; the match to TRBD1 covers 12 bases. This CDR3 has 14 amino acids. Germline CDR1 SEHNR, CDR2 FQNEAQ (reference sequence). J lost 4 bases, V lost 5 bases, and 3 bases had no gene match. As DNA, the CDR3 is TGTGCCAGCAGCCTGGGACAGGGGGCTTACGAGCAGTACTTC. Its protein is CASSLGQGAYEQYF.

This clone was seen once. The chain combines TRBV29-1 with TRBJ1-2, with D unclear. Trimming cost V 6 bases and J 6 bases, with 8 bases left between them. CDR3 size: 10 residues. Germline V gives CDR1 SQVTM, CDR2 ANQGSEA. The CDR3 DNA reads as TGCAGCGTATATATAGATGGCTACACCTTC. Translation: CSVYIDGYTF. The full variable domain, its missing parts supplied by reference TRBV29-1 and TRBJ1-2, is SAVISQKPSRDICQRGTSLTIQCQVDSQVTMMFWYRQQPGQSLTLIATANQGSEATYESGFVIDKFPISRPNLTFSTLTVSNMSPEDSSIYLCSVYIDGYTFGSGTRLTVV.

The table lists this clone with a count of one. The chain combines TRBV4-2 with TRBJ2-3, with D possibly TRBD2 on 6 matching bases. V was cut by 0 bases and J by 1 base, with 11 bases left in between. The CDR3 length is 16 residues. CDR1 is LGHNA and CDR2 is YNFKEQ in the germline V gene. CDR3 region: CASSQERASGTDTQYF. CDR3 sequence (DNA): TGTGCCAGCAGCCAAGAGAGGGCTAGCGGCACAGATACGCAGTATTTT.

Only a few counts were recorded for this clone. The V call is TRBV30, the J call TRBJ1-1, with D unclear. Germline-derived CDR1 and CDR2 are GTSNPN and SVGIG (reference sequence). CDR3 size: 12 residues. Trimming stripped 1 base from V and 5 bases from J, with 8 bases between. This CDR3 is CAWSERATEAFF. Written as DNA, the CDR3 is TGTGCCTGGAGTGAGAGGGCTACTGAAGCTTTCTTT.

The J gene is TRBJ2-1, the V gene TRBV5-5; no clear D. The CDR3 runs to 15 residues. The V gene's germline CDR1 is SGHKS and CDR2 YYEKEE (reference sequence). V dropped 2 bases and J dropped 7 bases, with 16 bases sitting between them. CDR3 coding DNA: TGTGCCAGCAGCTTTATGACGACGACCGGGAATGAGCAGTTCTTC. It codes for CASSFMTTTGNEQFF.

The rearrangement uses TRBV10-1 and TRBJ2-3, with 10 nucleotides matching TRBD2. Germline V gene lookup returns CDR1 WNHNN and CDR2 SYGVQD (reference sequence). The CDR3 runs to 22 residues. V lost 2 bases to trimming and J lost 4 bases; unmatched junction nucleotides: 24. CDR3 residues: CASSEPPFGRLAGRNEPDTQYF. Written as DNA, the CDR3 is TGCGCCAGCAGTGAGCCCCCTTTTGGGAGACTAGCGGGTCGGAACGAGCCAGATACGCAGTATTTT.

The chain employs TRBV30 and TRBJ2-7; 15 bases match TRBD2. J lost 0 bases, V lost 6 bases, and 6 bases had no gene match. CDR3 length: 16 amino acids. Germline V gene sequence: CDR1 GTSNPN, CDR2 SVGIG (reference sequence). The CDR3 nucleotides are TGTGCCTGCCCCGGGACTAGCGGGAGGAGCTCCTACGAGCAGTACTTC. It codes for CACPGTSGRSSYEQYF.

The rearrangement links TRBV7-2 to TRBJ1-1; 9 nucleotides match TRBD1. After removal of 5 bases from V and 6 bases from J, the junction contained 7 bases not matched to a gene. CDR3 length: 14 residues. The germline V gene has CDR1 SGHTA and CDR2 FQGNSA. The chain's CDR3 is CASSQNRGPAEAFF. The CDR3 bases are TGTGCCAGCAGCCAGAACAGGGGGCCCGCTGAAGCTTTCTTT.

CDR3 DNA sequence: TGCGCCAGCAGCCACCGACAGGGGAATCGCAATGAGCAGTTCTTC. Translation: CASSHRQGNRNEQFF. The chain is built from TRBV4-1 and TRBJ2-1; TRBD1 matches 8 bases. CDR3 length: 15 residues. V gave up 3 bases and J gave up 6 bases; unmatched junction bases: 7. CDR1 MGHRA and CDR2 YSYEKL come from the germline V gene.

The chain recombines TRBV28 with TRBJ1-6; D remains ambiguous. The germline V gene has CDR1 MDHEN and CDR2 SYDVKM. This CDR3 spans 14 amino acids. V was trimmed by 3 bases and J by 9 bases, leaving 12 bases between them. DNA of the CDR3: TGTGCCAGCAGTTTGAGGAAATTAGGTTCACCCCTCCACTTT. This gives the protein CASSLRKLGSPLHF. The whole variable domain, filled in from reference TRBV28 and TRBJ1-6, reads DVKVTQSSRYLVKRTGEKVFLECVQDMDHENMFWYRQDPGLGLRLIYFSYDVKMKEKGDIPEGYSVSREKKERFSLILESASTNQTSMYLCASSLRKLGSPLHFGNGTRLTVT.

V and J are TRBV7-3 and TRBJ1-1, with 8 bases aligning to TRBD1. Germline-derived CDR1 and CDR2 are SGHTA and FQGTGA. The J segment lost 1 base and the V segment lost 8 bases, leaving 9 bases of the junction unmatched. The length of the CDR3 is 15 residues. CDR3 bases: TGTGCCAGCTCCTCCATCGGGACAGGGAACACTGAAGCTTTCTTT. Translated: CASSSIGTGNTEAFF.

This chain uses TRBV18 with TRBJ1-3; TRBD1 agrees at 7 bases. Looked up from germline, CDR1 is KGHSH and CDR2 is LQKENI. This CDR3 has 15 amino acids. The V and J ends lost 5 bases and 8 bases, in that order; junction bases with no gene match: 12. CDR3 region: CASSTQQGVADTIYF. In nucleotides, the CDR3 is TGTGCCAGCTCAACCCAGCAGGGGGTGGCGGACACCATATATTTT.

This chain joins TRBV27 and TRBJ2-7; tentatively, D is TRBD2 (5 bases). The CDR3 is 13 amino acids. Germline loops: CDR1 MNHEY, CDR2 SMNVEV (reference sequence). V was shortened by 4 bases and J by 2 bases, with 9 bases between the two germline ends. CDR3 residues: CASSYRTPYEQYF. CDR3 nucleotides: TGTGCCAGCAGTTATCGGACTCCCTACGAGCAGTACTTC.

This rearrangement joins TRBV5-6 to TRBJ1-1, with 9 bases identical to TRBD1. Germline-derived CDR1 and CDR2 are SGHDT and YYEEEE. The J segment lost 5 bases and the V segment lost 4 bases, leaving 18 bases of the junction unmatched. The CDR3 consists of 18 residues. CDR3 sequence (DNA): TGTGCCAGCAGCCCGGCCGGGACAGGGATAAGAGTGGGTACTGAAGCTTTCTTT. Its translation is CASSPAGTGIRVGTEAFF.

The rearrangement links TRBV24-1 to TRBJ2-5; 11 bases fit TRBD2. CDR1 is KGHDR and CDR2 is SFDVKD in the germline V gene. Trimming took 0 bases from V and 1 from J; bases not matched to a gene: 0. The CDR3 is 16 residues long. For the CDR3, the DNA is TGTGCCACCAGTGATTTGGGGACTAGCGGCCAAGAGACCCAGTACTTC. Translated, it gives CATSDLGTSGQETQYF.

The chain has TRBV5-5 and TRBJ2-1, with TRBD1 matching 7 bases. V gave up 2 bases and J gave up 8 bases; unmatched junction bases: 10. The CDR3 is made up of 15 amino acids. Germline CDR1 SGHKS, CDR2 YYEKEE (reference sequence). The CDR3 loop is CASSFSLGQDYEQFF. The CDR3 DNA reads TGTGCCAGCAGCTTCTCCCTCGGACAGGACTATGAGCAGTTCTTC.

Here the CDR3 DNA reads TGTGCCAGCAGTTTTAGGCGTGGGGGAGGAAGCAATCAGCCCCAGCATTTT. Translated: CASSFRRGGGSNQPQHF. The chain employs TRBV28 and TRBJ1-5; weak D call: TRBD1 (5 bases). Trimming left V 3 bases short and J 1 base short, with 16 bases between. There are 17 residues in the CDR3. Germline-derived CDR1 and CDR2 are MDHEN and SYDVKM.